These T cell receptor beta chains were read from a single sample in a study of blood T cell repertoires in COVID-19. Libraries were prepared by immunoSEQ multiplex PCR; TCRdb keeps only in-frame clonotypes and omits some of them. This repertoire shows hundreds of thousands of clones, roughly 87% found once; its top ten account for less than 2.5%. Sequenced material: peripheral blood. The origin of the receptors is a man in his late teens or twenties with active or convalescent COVID-19. The CDR3 runs from the conserved cysteine through the conserved F or W. Fields, in order: J gene, D gene, V gene, clone size, CDR3 length, CDR3 DNA, CDR3 protein. D genes are given only for firm matches. Clone size, where shown, is once, few, many, or a class for clones that have expanded.

>TRBJ2-4|TRBD2|TRBV6-5|.|13
TGTGCCAGCAGAGGACTAGCGGGAAACATTCAGTACTTC
CASRGLAGNIQYF
>TRBJ2-7|.|TRBV7-6|.|13
TGTGCCAGCAGCCCCCAGGAAAGCTACGAGCAGTACTTC
CASSPQESYEQYF
>TRBJ2-1|TRBD2|TRBV19|few|15
TGTGCCAGTACCAGGACTAGCGGGATTTACAATGAGCAGTTCTTC
CASTRTSGIYNEQFF
>TRBJ2-3|.|TRBV27|.|15
TGTGCCAGCAGCTTATCTCCAGGGTTTGGTGATACGCAGTATTTT
CASSLSPGFGDTQYF
>TRBJ1-6|.|TRBV18|.|16
TGTGCCAGCTCACCCGAGGGCACTGGAGTCAATTCACCCCTCCACTTT
CASSPEGTGVNSPLHF
>TRBJ2-1|TRBD1|TRBV15|few|16
TGTGCCACCAGCAGAGTCGGGACAGTGCGCTACAATGAGCAGTTCTTC
CATSRVGTVRYNEQFF
>TRBJ2-5|TRBD1|TRBV6-6|many|14
TGTGCCAGCAGTCAGGGGGATTCAGGGGAGACCCAGTACTTC
CASSQGDSGETQYF
>TRBJ2-4|.|TRBV19|.|13
TGTGCCAGTAGTATGCCCCAAGGTGAGACTCTCTACTTC
CASSMPQGETLYF
>TRBJ2-7|.|TRBV7-6|.|15
TGTGCCAGCAGCCCGATGGGGGACACCCCCTACGAGCAGTACTTC
CASSPMGDTPYEQYF
>TRBJ2-3|TRBD2|TRBV7-9|.|17
TGTGCCAGCAGCTTAGTGCTAGCGGGGATTCACACAGATACGCAGTATTTT
CASSLVLAGIHTDTQYF
>TRBJ2-7|.|TRBV7-9|.|13
TGTGCCAGCAGCCTTGACAGAATCTACGAGCAGTACTTC
CASSLDRIYEQYF
>TRBJ2-7|TRBD2|TRBV27|.|16
TGTGCCAGCAGTCCCACTCGGACGGGGGGGTCCTACGAGCAGTACTTC
CASSPTRTGGSYEQYF
>TRBJ2-7|.|TRBV7-9|.|15
TGTGCCAGCAGCTTAGATCTGGGGGCGGGTTACGAGCAGTACTTC
CASSLDLGAGYEQYF
>TRBJ2-3|TRBD1|TRBV12-3/TRBV12-4|few|13
TGTGCCAGCAGCAGGGACAGGGTCGGTACGCAGTATTTT
CASSRDRVGTQYF
>TRBJ1-3|.|TRBV9|.|16
TGTGCCAGCAGCACGACAGCCGGACACTCTGGAAACACCATATATTTT
CASSTTAGHSGNTIYF
>TRBJ2-7|TRBD2|TRBV6-5|once|14
TGTGCCAGCAGGCGCGGACTAGTCTCGCCCGAGCAGTACTTC
CASRRGLVSPEQYF
>TRBJ1-4|.|TRBV7-2|.|16
TGTGCCAGCAGCTCCCGGACAAGACAGATAAATGAAAAACTGTTTTTT
CASSSRTRQINEKLFF
>TRBJ2-7|.|TRBV6-5|few|12
TGTGCCAGCAGTTACCAGGGGTACGAGCAGTACTTC
CASSYQGYEQYF
>TRBJ1-1|.|TRBV24-1|.|13
TGTGCCACCAGTGACGCGGGACGGTTAGAAGCTTTCTTT
CATSDAGRLEAFF
>TRBJ2-1|.|TRBV5-1|.|14
TGCGCCAGCAGCTTGGTGGTTGGAGGGAATGAGCAGTTCTTC
CASSLVVGGNEQFF
>TRBJ1-1|.|TRBV5-1|.|15
TGCGCCAGCAGCCCAGACTTTCCAATGAACACTGAAGCTTTCTTT
CASSPDFPMNTEAFF
>TRBJ2-7|.|TRBV5-4|.|14
TGTGCCAGCAGCAGAGGACAGAACCCCTTCGAGCAGTACTTC
CASSRGQNPFEQYF
>TRBJ1-1|.|TRBV6-5|.|13
TGTGCCAGCGGGGCCCCATGGGTCACTGAAGCTTTCTTT
CASGAPWVTEAFF
>TRBJ1-2|.|TRBV5-4|.|14
TGTGCCAGCAGCTTAGGAGCAGCTAACTATGGCTACACCTTC
CASSLGAANYGYTF
>TRBJ1-2|.|TRBV15|once|13
TGTGCCACCAGCAGAGATGTCCGCGGAGGCTACACCTTC
CATSRDVRGGYTF
>TRBJ1-2|TRBD1|TRBV3-1/TRBV3-2|.|13
TGTGCCAGCAGTAGGACAGGGATCTATGGCTACACCTTC
CASSRTGIYGYTF
>TRBJ1-1|.|TRBV4-3|few|15
TGCGCCAGCAGCCAAGACGCCAGGATGAACACTGAAGCTTTCTTT
CASSQDARMNTEAFF
>TRBJ1-1|.|TRBV5-5|.|13
TGTGCCAGCAGCTTGACCCTCGTCGGTGAAGCTTTCTTT
CASSLTLVGEAFF
>TRBJ2-3|TRBD2|TRBV14|few|17
TGTGCCAGCAGCGCCCCGACTAGCGGGGCTTTCACAGATACGCAGTATTTT
CASSAPTSGAFTDTQYF
>TRBJ2-7|TRBD1|TRBV2|.|15
TGTGCCAGCAGTGAACAGGGACAGGGATTGGGCGAGCAGTACTTC
CASSEQGQGLGEQYF
>TRBJ2-2|TRBD1|TRBV9|.|16
TGTGCCAGCAGCGTTCGGACAGGGGACTTCACCGGGGAGCTGTTTTTT
CASSVRTGDFTGELFF
>TRBJ1-1|TRBD1|TRBV10-3|.|16
TGTGCCATCAGACCGGACAGGGGACAAAAAGGCACTGAAGCTTTCTTT
CAIRPDRGQKGTEAFF
>TRBJ2-7|.|TRBV25-1|.|13
TGTGCCAGCAGTGAATCCGGTGCCTACGAGCAGTACTTC
CASSESGAYEQYF
>TRBJ1-2|TRBD1|TRBV27|.|14
TGTGCCAGCAGTGGACAGGGGACTTGGCCTGGCTACACCTTC
CASSGQGTWPGYTF
>TRBJ2-1|TRBD2|TRBV4-1|.|16
TGCGCCAGCAGCCTCCAACCGGGCGGGAGGTCTAATGAGCAGTTCTTC
CASSLQPGGRSNEQFF
>TRBJ2-5|.|TRBV6-5|once|14
TGTGCCAGCAGTTATTTTGGAGTTGGAGAGACCCAGTACTTC
CASSYFGVGETQYF
>TRBJ2-1|TRBD2|TRBV6-1|few|16
TGTGCCAGCAGTGAAGGCGGGACTAGCGGTTTCAATGAGCAGTTCTTC
CASSEGGTSGFNEQFF
>TRBJ2-7|.|TRBV2|few|12
TGTGCCAGCTTTGGCAGGACCTACGAGCAGTACTTC
CASFGRTYEQYF
>TRBJ2-5|TRBD2|TRBV2|.|15
TGTGCCAGCAGTGACGCGGCGGGGGGGCTAAAGACCCAGTACTTC
CASSDAAGGLKTQYF
>TRBJ2-5|TRBD1|TRBV5-5|.|14
TGTGCCAGCAGCTTGGGGGGACAGGGAGAGACCCAGTACTTC
CASSLGGQGETQYF
>TRBJ1-6|.|TRBV4-1|once|17
TGCGCCAGCAGCCAAGAATTCCCTGCCCTAGATAATTCACCCCTCCACTTT
CASSQEFPALDNSPLHF